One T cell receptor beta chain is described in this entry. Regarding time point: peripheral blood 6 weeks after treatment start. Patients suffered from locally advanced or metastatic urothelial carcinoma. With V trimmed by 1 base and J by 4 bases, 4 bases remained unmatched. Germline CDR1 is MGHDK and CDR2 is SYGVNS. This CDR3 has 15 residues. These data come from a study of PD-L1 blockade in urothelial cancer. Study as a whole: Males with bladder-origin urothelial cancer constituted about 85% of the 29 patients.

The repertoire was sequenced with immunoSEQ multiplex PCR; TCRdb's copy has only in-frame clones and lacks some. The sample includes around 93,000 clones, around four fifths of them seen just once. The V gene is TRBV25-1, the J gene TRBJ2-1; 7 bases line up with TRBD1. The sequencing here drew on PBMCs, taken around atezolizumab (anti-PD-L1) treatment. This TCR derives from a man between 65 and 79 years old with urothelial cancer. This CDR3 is CASSESGTEYNEQFF. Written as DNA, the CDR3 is TGTGCCAGCAGTGAATCTGGGACAGAGTACAATGAGCAGTTCTTC. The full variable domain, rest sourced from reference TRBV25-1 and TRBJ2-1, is EADIYQTPRYLVIGTGKKITLECSQTMGHDKMYWYQQDPGMELHLIHYSYGVNSTEKGDLSSESTVSRIRTEHFPLTLESARPSHTSQYLCASSESGTEYNEQFFGPGTRLTVL.